These T cell receptor beta chains were read from a single sample in a study of shared clonotypes between healthy human individuals. Clones were sequenced by immunoSEQ multiplex PCR, and TCRdb holds only the in-frame ones, with some missing. This sample has more than 2,000,000 clones, with approximately 93% found just once. Sequenced: naive CD4+ T cells from PBMCs. The receptors stem from a man aged 18 to 29 in good health. Some clones in this sample may be carry-over from other donors' samples. The CDR3 runs from the conserved cysteine through the conserved F or W. The order of the fields is CDR3 DNA, CDR3 protein, V gene, D gene, clone size, J gene. The D gene is left open where the match is weak. Only part of the rows carry a size: once, few, many, or a class if the clone is expanded.

cdr3_nt: TGCAGTGCAGCCAGCTCCTGGGTTCAGTACTTC
cdr3_aa: CSAASSWVQYF
v_call: TRBV20-1
d_call: -
clone_size: -
j_call: TRBJ2-4

cdr3_nt: TGTGCCAGCAGTCCAAAGGCAGGTAGCAATCAGCCCCAGCATTTT
cdr3_aa: CASSPKAGSNQPQHF
v_call: TRBV27
d_call: -
clone_size: -
j_call: TRBJ1-5

cdr3_nt: TGTGCCAGCAGCTTCCCCGATAATGAAAAACTGTTTTTT
cdr3_aa: CASSFPDNEKLFF
v_call: TRBV7-9
d_call: -
clone_size: -
j_call: TRBJ1-4

cdr3_nt: TGTGCGGACAGAAGAAACACTGAAGCTTTCTTT
cdr3_aa: CADRRNTEAFF
v_call: TRBV30
d_call: -
clone_size: few
j_call: TRBJ1-1

cdr3_nt: TGTGCCAGCAGTTTGGGGGGAGGGCGTCCCTACGAGCAGTACTTC
cdr3_aa: CASSLGGGRPYEQYF
v_call: TRBV27
d_call: TRBD2
clone_size: -
j_call: TRBJ2-7

cdr3_nt: TGTGCCAGCAGTCGCATTTCTAGGGGCAATCAGCCCCAGCATTTT
cdr3_aa: CASSRISRGNQPQHF
v_call: TRBV28
d_call: -
clone_size: -
j_call: TRBJ1-5

cdr3_nt: TGTGCCAGCAGCCCGGACGTGAATACGCAGTATTTT
cdr3_aa: CASSPDVNTQYF
v_call: TRBV7-9
d_call: -
clone_size: -
j_call: TRBJ2-3

cdr3_nt: TGTGCCAGCAGTGAAGATAGGGGGAATCAGCCCCAGCATTTT
cdr3_aa: CASSEDRGNQPQHF
v_call: TRBV2
d_call: -
clone_size: -
j_call: TRBJ1-5

cdr3_nt: TGCGCCAGCAGCCGACTAGCGGGAGAGACCACCGGGGAGCTGTTTTTT
cdr3_aa: CASSRLAGETTGELFF
v_call: TRBV5-1
d_call: TRBD2
clone_size: -
j_call: TRBJ2-2

cdr3_nt: TGTGCCAGCAGCCGGGACAGGGCTGGGGCCAACGTCCTGACTTTC
cdr3_aa: CASSRDRAGANVLTF
v_call: TRBV6-5
d_call: TRBD1
clone_size: -
j_call: TRBJ2-6

cdr3_nt: TGTGCCAGCAGGGGGACAGTTGGAAACACCATATATTTT
cdr3_aa: CASRGTVGNTIYF
v_call: TRBV6-1
d_call: TRBD1
clone_size: -
j_call: TRBJ1-3

cdr3_nt: TGTGCCAGCAGTCCGGACAAGGCCGACACTGAAGCTTTCTTT
cdr3_aa: CASSPDKADTEAFF
v_call: TRBV6-5
d_call: -
clone_size: -
j_call: TRBJ1-1

cdr3_nt: TGTGCCAGCAGCTTAGCCCCCTCAGCGGCATTTGAGCAGTACTTC
cdr3_aa: CASSLAPSAAFEQYF
v_call: TRBV7-2
d_call: -
clone_size: -
j_call: TRBJ2-7

cdr3_nt: TGCGCCAGCAGAGAGACCATCGGGGGGCGCTATGGCTACACCTTC
cdr3_aa: CASRETIGGRYGYTF
v_call: TRBV4-3
d_call: -
clone_size: -
j_call: TRBJ1-2

cdr3_nt: TGTGCCAGCAGTTACAAGGGCAAAGGAGGAGTCTATGGCTACACCTTC
cdr3_aa: CASSYKGKGGVYGYTF
v_call: TRBV6-5
d_call: -
clone_size: few
j_call: TRBJ1-2

cdr3_nt: TGTGCCAGCGCGATAAGGACAGGGCTAGCCGTCTCTGGGGCCAACGTCCTGACTTTC
cdr3_aa: CASAIRTGLAVSGANVLTF
v_call: TRBV7-2
d_call: TRBD1
clone_size: -
j_call: TRBJ2-6

cdr3_nt: TGTGCCAGCAGCTTAGAGGGGGCAGTAACAGATACGCAGTATTTT
cdr3_aa: CASSLEGAVTDTQYF
v_call: TRBV11-1
d_call: TRBD1
clone_size: -
j_call: TRBJ2-3

cdr3_nt: TGTGCCAGCAGCCTGATAGCGAACACCGGGGAGCTGTTTTTT
cdr3_aa: CASSLIANTGELFF
v_call: TRBV28
d_call: -
clone_size: -
j_call: TRBJ2-2

cdr3_nt: TGTGCCAGCAGCTTTCGACGGAGCTCTGGAAACACCATATATTTT
cdr3_aa: CASSFRRSSGNTIYF
v_call: TRBV7-8
d_call: -
clone_size: -
j_call: TRBJ1-3

cdr3_nt: TGTGCCAGCACGACTCGAGCGGGCGCAGATACGCAGTATTTT
cdr3_aa: CASTTRAGADTQYF
v_call: TRBV7-8
d_call: -
clone_size: -
j_call: TRBJ2-3

cdr3_nt: TGTGCCAGCAGCTCACAAAGCGGGAGTGGTACAGATACGCAGTATTTT
cdr3_aa: CASSSQSGSGTDTQYF
v_call: TRBV7-6
d_call: TRBD2
clone_size: -
j_call: TRBJ2-3

cdr3_nt: TGCGCCAGCAGCTTGGCCTCCACTAGCACAGATACGCAGTATTTT
cdr3_aa: CASSLASTSTDTQYF
v_call: TRBV5-1
d_call: -
clone_size: -
j_call: TRBJ2-3

cdr3_nt: TGTGCCAGTAAGACACAGGGGCCCGTTTTTGTTCAGCCCCAGCATTTT
cdr3_aa: CASKTQGPVFVQPQHF
v_call: TRBV19
d_call: TRBD1
clone_size: -
j_call: TRBJ1-5

cdr3_nt: TGCGCCAGCAGCTTGGGGTCCTTCAATACTGAAGCTTTCTTT
cdr3_aa: CASSLGSFNTEAFF
v_call: TRBV5-1
d_call: -
clone_size: -
j_call: TRBJ1-1

cdr3_nt: TGTGCCAGCAGCTCGGGAGACTATGGCTACACCTTC
cdr3_aa: CASSSGDYGYTF
v_call: TRBV7-3
d_call: -
clone_size: -
j_call: TRBJ1-2

cdr3_nt: TGCGCCAGCAGCTTGGCGTCGGGGATCGGTCAGCCCCAGCATTTT
cdr3_aa: CASSLASGIGQPQHF
v_call: TRBV5-1
d_call: -
clone_size: -
j_call: TRBJ1-5

cdr3_nt: TGCGCCAGCAGCTTGGTTCCCTCGGGGGCCAAAAACATTCAGTACTTC
cdr3_aa: CASSLVPSGAKNIQYF
v_call: TRBV5-1
d_call: -
clone_size: -
j_call: TRBJ2-4

cdr3_nt: TGTGCCAGCAGTTTAAAGCCAGGATCCTTTGGTAATCAGCCCCAGCATTTT
cdr3_aa: CASSLKPGSFGNQPQHF
v_call: TRBV27
d_call: -
clone_size: -
j_call: TRBJ1-5

cdr3_nt: TGTGCCAGTAGACAACCGGGACTAGGGGCGCATGAGCAGTTCTTC
cdr3_aa: CASRQPGLGAHEQFF
v_call: TRBV19
d_call: TRBD2
clone_size: -
j_call: TRBJ2-1

cdr3_nt: TGTGCCAGCAGTTTAGGAACCGGGACGGTCTCCTACGAGCAGTACTTC
cdr3_aa: CASSLGTGTVSYEQYF
v_call: TRBV28
d_call: -
clone_size: -
j_call: TRBJ2-7

cdr3_nt: TGTGCCAGCAGCAAGGGACAGCGGAACTATGGCTACACCTTC
cdr3_aa: CASSKGQRNYGYTF
v_call: TRBV5-6
d_call: TRBD1
clone_size: -
j_call: TRBJ1-2

cdr3_nt: TGTGCCAGCAGCCCGGGACCCAGTGGGCGCAATGAGCAGTTCTTC
cdr3_aa: CASSPGPSGRNEQFF
v_call: TRBV7-9
d_call: -
clone_size: -
j_call: TRBJ2-1

cdr3_nt: TGTGCCAGCAGTCCCAGAGGGGGCAGTTCCTACGAGCAGTACTTC
cdr3_aa: CASSPRGGSSYEQYF
v_call: TRBV9
d_call: TRBD1
clone_size: once
j_call: TRBJ2-7

cdr3_nt: TGTGCCAGCTCACCAGCGACACGGTCTCTCGGCGAGCAGTACTTC
cdr3_aa: CASSPATRSLGEQYF
v_call: TRBV18
d_call: -
clone_size: -
j_call: TRBJ2-7

cdr3_nt: TGCGCCAGCAGCACAGGACAGCGTGAAAAACTGTTTTTT
cdr3_aa: CASSTGQREKLFF
v_call: TRBV5-1
d_call: -
clone_size: -
j_call: TRBJ1-4

cdr3_nt: TGTGCCAGCAGCGTCCGACAGGGGTCAACCTACAATGAGCAGTTCTTC
cdr3_aa: CASSVRQGSTYNEQFF
v_call: TRBV11-3
d_call: TRBD1
clone_size: -
j_call: TRBJ2-1

cdr3_nt: TGTGCCAGCAGTTCAGGGGACTATGGCTACACCTTC
cdr3_aa: CASSSGDYGYTF
v_call: TRBV11-2
d_call: -
clone_size: -
j_call: TRBJ1-2

cdr3_nt: TGTGCCAGCAGAGGATCAGGACCCCTAAGCTCCTACGAGCAGTACTTC
cdr3_aa: CASRGSGPLSSYEQYF
v_call: TRBV7-9
d_call: -
clone_size: -
j_call: TRBJ2-7

cdr3_nt: TGTGCCAGCAGCCAGGACAGCACTGAAGCTTTCTTT
cdr3_aa: CASSQDSTEAFF
v_call: TRBV5-4
d_call: -
clone_size: -
j_call: TRBJ1-1

cdr3_nt: TGTGCCAGTAGTTACTACAATGAGCAGTTCTTC
cdr3_aa: CASSYYNEQFF
v_call: TRBV19
d_call: -
clone_size: once
j_call: TRBJ2-1

cdr3_nt: TGCGCCAGCAGCCTCGGACAGGAGGGCGCTGAAGCTTTCTTT
cdr3_aa: CASSLGQEGAEAFF
v_call: TRBV5-1
d_call: TRBD1
clone_size: -
j_call: TRBJ1-1

cdr3_nt: TGCGCCAGCAGCTTGGATTGGACAGGGGTGCCAGATACGCAGTATTTT
cdr3_aa: CASSLDWTGVPDTQYF
v_call: TRBV5-1
d_call: TRBD1
clone_size: -
j_call: TRBJ2-3

cdr3_nt: TGCGCCAGCAGCTTGGCCGGAACATCTCGTGAGCAGTTCTTC
cdr3_aa: CASSLAGTSREQFF
v_call: TRBV5-1
d_call: -
clone_size: -
j_call: TRBJ2-1

cdr3_nt: TGCGCCAGCAGCTTGCTTGGTAATGTATACGAGCAGTACTTC
cdr3_aa: CASSLLGNVYEQYF
v_call: TRBV5-1
d_call: -
clone_size: -
j_call: TRBJ2-7

cdr3_nt: TGTGCCAGCAGCCAAGGGTACTTATCAGATACGCAGTATTTT
cdr3_aa: CASSQGYLSDTQYF
v_call: TRBV4-2
d_call: -
clone_size: once
j_call: TRBJ2-3

cdr3_nt: TGCGCCAGCAGTCGTCAGGGAATAGAAGAGACCCAGTACTTC
cdr3_aa: CASSRQGIEETQYF
v_call: TRBV5-1
d_call: -
clone_size: -
j_call: TRBJ2-5

cdr3_nt: TGTGCCAGCAGTTTAGTAAGCGTAACAAGTTACAATGAGCAGTTCTTC
cdr3_aa: CASSLVSVTSYNEQFF
v_call: TRBV27
d_call: -
clone_size: -
j_call: TRBJ2-1

cdr3_nt: TGCAGCGCCGGGACTAGCGGGAGGACCTACGAGCAGTACTTC
cdr3_aa: CSAGTSGRTYEQYF
v_call: TRBV29-1
d_call: TRBD2
clone_size: -
j_call: TRBJ2-7

cdr3_nt: TGTGCCAGTAGTATAGATCGACACGGATCCTACGAGCAGTACTTC
cdr3_aa: CASSIDRHGSYEQYF
v_call: TRBV19
d_call: -
clone_size: -
j_call: TRBJ2-7

cdr3_nt: TGCGCCAGCAGCTTCCTAGCGGGAGCAGGAGGCTACGAGCAGTACTTC
cdr3_aa: CASSFLAGAGGYEQYF
v_call: TRBV5-1
d_call: TRBD2
clone_size: -
j_call: TRBJ2-7

cdr3_nt: TGTGCCAGCTCGGAACTAGCGGCCTACAATGAGCAGTTCTTC
cdr3_aa: CASSELAAYNEQFF
v_call: TRBV18
d_call: TRBD2
clone_size: -
j_call: TRBJ2-1

cdr3_nt: TGCGCCAGCAGCCCCGGGGGATCCCACACCTACGAGCAGTACTTC
cdr3_aa: CASSPGGSHTYEQYF
v_call: TRBV4-1
d_call: -
clone_size: -
j_call: TRBJ2-7